This is a list of T cell receptor beta chains from one sample in a study of blood T cell repertoires in COVID-19. The repertoire was sequenced with immunoSEQ multiplex PCR; TCRdb's copy has only in-frame clones and lacks some. The sample consists of some 300,000 clones, roughly 88% of them appearing once. The specimen sequenced was PBMCs or T cells enriched from blood (not recorded which). The receptors were gathered from a woman aged 25-40 years who had recovered from COVID-19. Each CDR3 is given with its conserved first and last residue. The D gene is left open where the match is weak. Expanded clones get a size class; other rows say once, few or many, or leave the size out.

clone_size | j_call | cdr3_length | v_call | d_call | cdr3_nt | cdr3_aa
NA | TRBJ1-1 | 14 | TRBV5-1 | NA | TGCGCCAGCAGCTTTGGGGGCGCGGACACTGAAGCTTTCTTT | CASSFGGADTEAFF
NA | TRBJ2-1 | 15 | TRBV4-1 | TRBD2 | TGCGCCAGCAGCCAAGTTAGCGGGGGCTACAATGAGCAGTTCTTC | CASSQVSGGYNEQFF
NA | TRBJ1-1 | 16 | TRBV5-1 | TRBD1 | TGCACCAGCTCGGGACAGGGAGGGATCGGGAACACTGAAGCTTTCTTT | CTSSGQGGIGNTEAFF
few | TRBJ1-1 | 15 | TRBV5-1 | TRBD1 | TGCGCCAGCAGCTCATTGGGACAGGAGAACACTGAAGCTTTCTTT | CASSSLGQENTEAFF
NA | TRBJ2-7 | 16 | TRBV9 | TRBD1 | TGTGCCAGCAGCGTTGACCCTGGGACAGGGGGCTACGAGCAGTACTTC | CASSVDPGTGGYEQYF
NA | TRBJ2-7 | 14 | TRBV2 | TRBD2 | TGTGCCAGCAGTGACGGGAGGGGCCCCTACGAGCAGTACTTC | CASSDGRGPYEQYF
NA | TRBJ2-3 | 17 | TRBV10-2 | TRBD2 | TGCGCCAGCAGTGACCCCACTAGCGGAGCTACGGCAGATACGCAGTATTTT | CASSDPTSGATADTQYF
NA | TRBJ1-4 | 15 | TRBV5-1 | TRBD1 | TGCGCCAGCACCAGGGGGGGACAGGGTAATGAAAAACTGTTTTTT | CASTRGGQGNEKLFF
NA | TRBJ2-7 | 14 | TRBV27 | NA | TGTGCCAGCAGGCGAGGAGCATTTAAGAACGAGCAGTACTTC | CASRRGAFKNEQYF
NA | TRBJ1-4 | 13 | TRBV30 | TRBD1 | TGTGCCACCGAGACAGGGGAGGAGTGGAAACTGTTTTTT | CATETGEEWKLFF
NA | TRBJ2-1 | 17 | TRBV6-2/TRBV6-3 | TRBD2 | TGTGCCAGCAGCCGTCTTTTGAGCGGGGGGGCTGGCAATGAGCAGTTCTTC | CASSRLLSGGAGNEQFF
NA | TRBJ2-5 | 14 | TRBV2 | NA | TGTGCCAGCAGTGACAGGGGCGTGCGGGAGACCCAGTACTTC | CASSDRGVRETQYF
NA | TRBJ2-5 | 14 | TRBV3-1/TRBV3-2 | NA | TGTGCCAGCAGCCAAAAAAGGGGACAAGAGACCCAGTACTTC | CASSQKRGQETQYF
NA | TRBJ2-3 | 11 | TRBV20-1 | NA | TGCAGTGCCCAAACAACAGATACGCAGTATTTT | CSAQTTDTQYF
NA | TRBJ2-7 | 13 | TRBV6-5 | NA | TGTGCCAGCAGTTACTCGATCAGGGACGAGCAGTACTTC | CASSYSIRDEQYF
NA | TRBJ1-4 | 16 | TRBV12-1 | NA | TGTGCCAGCAGCCCTACAAACCTAGCAACTAATGAAAAACTGTTTTTT | CASSPTNLATNEKLFF